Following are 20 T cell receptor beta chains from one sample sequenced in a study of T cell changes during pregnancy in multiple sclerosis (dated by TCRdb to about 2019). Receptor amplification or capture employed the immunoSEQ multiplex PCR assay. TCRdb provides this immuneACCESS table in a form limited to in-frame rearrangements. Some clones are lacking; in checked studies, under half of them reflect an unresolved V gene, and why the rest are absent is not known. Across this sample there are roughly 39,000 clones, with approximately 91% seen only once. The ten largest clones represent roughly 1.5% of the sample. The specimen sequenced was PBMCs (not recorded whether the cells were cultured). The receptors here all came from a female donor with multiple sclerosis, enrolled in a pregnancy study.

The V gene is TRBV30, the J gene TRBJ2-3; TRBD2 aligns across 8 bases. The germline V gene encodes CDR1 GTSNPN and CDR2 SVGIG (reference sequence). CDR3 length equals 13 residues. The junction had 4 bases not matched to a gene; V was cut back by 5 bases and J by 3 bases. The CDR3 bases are TGTGCCTGGGGGCTAGCGGGTACAGATACGCAGTATTTT. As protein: CAWGLAGTDTQYF.

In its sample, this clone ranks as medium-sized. The DNA for the CDR3 is TGCGCCAGCAGCCACCGAGCGGGGCAGGCTTTCTTT. Protein product: CASSHRAGQAFF. This sequence joins TRBV4-1 and TRBJ1-1, with a weak D call TRBD1 (5 bases). CDR1 is MGHRA, CDR2 YSYEKL, per germline. Trimming took off 3 bases at V and 11 bases at J, with 13 bases between the two ends. CDR3 length equals 12 residues.

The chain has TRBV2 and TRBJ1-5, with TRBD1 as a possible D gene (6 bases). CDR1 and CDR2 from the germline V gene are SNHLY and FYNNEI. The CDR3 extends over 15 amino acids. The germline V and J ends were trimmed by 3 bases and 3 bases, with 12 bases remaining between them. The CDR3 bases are TGTGCCAGCAGTGAGAAGGACAGAGACAATCAGCCCCAGCATTTT. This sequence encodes CASSEKDRDNQPQHF.

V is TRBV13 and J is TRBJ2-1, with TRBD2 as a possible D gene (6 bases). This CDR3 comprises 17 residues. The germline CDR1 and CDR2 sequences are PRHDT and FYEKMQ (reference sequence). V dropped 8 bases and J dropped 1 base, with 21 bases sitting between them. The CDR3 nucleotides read TGTGCCAGCGATGGAGGGGATCGGGCAAAGTCCTACAATGAGCAGTTCTTC. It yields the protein CASDGGDRAKSYNEQFF.

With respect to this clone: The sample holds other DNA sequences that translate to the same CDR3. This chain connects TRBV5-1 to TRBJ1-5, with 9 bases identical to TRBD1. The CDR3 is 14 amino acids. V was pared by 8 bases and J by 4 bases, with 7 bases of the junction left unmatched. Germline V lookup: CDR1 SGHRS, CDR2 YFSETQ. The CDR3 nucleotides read TGCGCCAGTAGCATCGGGACAGGGAATCAGCCCCAGCATTTT. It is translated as CASSIGTGNQPQHF.

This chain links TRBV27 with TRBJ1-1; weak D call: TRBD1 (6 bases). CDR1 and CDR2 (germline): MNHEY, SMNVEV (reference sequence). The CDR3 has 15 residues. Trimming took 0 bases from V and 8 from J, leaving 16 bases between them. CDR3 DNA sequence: TGTGCCAGCAGTTTATCGGGACAAAACATGAAAGAAGCTTTCTTT. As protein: CASSLSGQNMKEAFF.

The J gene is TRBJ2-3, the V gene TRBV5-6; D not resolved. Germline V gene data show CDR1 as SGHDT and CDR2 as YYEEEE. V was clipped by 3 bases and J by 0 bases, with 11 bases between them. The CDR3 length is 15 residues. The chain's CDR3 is CASSSFRRSTDTQYF. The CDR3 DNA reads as TGTGCCAGCAGCTCCTTTAGGCGGAGCACAGATACGCAGTATTTT. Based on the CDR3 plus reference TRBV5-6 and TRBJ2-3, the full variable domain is DAGVTQSPTHLIKTRGQQVTLRCSPKSGHDTVSWYQQALGQGPQFIFQYYEEEERQRGNFPDRFSGHQFPNYSSELNVNALLLGDSALYLCASSSFRRSTDTQYFGPGTRLTVL.

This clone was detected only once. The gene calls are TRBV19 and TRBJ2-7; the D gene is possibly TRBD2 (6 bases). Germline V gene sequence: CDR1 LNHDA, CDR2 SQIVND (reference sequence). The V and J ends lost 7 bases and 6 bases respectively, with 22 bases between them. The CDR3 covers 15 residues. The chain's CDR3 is CASTAGEAPTSEQYF. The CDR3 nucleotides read TGTGCCAGTACCGCCGGGGAGGCCCCTACTTCCGAGCAGTACTTC.

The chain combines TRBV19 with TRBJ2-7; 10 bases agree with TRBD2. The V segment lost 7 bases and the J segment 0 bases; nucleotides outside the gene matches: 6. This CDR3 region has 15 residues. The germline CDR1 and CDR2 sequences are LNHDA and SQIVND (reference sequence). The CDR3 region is CASTLSSGSSYEQYF. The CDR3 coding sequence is TGTGCCAGTACTCTATCTAGCGGGAGCTCCTACGAGCAGTACTTC. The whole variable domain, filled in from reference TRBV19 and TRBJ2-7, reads DGGITQSPKYLFRKEGQNVTLSCEQNLNHDAMYWYRQDPGQGLRLIYYSQIVNDFQKGDIAEGYSVSREKKESFPLTVTSAQKNPTAFYLCASTLSSGSSYEQYFGPGTRLTVT.

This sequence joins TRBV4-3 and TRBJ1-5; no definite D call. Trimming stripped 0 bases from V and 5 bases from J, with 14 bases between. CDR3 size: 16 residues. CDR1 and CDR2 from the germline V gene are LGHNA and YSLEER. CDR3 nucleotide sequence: TGCGCCAGCAGCCAAGAAGCGGAGTACGCCCATCAGCCCCAGCATTTT. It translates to CASSQEAEYAHQPQHF.

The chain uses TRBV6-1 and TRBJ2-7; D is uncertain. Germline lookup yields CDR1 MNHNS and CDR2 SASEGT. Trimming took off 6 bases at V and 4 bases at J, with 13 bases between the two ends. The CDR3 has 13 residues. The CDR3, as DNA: TGTGCCAGCAGCCCCTTTAGCCAATACGAGCAGTACTTC. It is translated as CASSPFSQYEQYF.

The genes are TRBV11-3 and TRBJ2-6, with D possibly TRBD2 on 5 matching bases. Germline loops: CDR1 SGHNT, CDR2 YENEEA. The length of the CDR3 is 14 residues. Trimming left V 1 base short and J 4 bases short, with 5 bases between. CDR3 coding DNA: TGTGCCAGCAGCTTAGGGGAGGGGGCCAACGTCCTGACTTTC. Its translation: CASSLGEGANVLTF.

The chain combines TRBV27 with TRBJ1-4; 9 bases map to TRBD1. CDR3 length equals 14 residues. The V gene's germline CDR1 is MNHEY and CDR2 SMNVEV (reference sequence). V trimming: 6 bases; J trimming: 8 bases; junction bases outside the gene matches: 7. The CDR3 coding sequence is TGTGCCAGCAGATTACAGGGGGCGGGAGAAAAACTGTTTTTT. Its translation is CASRLQGAGEKLFF.

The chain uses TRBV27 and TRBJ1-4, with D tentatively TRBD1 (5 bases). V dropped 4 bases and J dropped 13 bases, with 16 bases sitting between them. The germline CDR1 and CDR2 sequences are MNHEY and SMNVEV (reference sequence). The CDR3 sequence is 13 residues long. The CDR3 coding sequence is TGTGCCAGCAGTTATGGACGCTCCGGGGGACTGTTTTTT. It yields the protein CASSYGRSGGLFF.

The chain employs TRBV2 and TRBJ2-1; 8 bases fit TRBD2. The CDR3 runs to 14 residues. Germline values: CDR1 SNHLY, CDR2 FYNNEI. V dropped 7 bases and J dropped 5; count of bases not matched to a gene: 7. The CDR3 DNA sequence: TGTGCCAGCATCCGACTAGCGAGAGACAATGAGCAGTTCTTC. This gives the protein CASIRLARDNEQFF.

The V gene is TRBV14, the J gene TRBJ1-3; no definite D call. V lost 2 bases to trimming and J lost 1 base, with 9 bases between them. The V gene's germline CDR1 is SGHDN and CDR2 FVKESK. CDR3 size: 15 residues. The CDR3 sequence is CASSQSAGSGNTIYF. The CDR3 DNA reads TGTGCCAGCAGCCAATCGGCGGGGTCTGGAAACACCATATATTTT.

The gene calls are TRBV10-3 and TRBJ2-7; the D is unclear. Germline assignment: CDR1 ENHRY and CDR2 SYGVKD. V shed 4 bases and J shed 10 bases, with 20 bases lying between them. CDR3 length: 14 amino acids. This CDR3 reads CAISGSADFPHQYF. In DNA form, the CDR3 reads TGTGCCATCAGTGGTTCAGCAGATTTTCCCCATCAGTACTTC.

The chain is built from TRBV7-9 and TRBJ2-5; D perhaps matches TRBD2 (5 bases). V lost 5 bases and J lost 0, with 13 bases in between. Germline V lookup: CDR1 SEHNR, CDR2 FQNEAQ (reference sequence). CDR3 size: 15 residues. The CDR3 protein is CASSPRADYQETQYF. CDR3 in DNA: TGTGCCAGCAGCCCACGAGCGGACTACCAAGAGACCCAGTACTTC. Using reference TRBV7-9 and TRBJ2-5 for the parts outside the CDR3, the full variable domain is DTGVSQNPRHKITKRGQNVTFRCDPISEHNRLYWYRQTLGQGPEFLTYFQNEAQLEKSRLLSDRFSAERPKGSFSTLEIQRTEQGDSAMYLCASSPRADYQETQYFGPGTRLLVL.

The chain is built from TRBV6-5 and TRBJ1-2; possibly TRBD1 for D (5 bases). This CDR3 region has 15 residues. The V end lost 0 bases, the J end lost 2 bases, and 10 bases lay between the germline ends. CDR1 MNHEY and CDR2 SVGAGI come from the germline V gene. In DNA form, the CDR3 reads TGTGCCAGCAGTTACTCGGGGCAGTCAAACTATGGCTACACCTTC. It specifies CASSYSGQSNYGYTF.

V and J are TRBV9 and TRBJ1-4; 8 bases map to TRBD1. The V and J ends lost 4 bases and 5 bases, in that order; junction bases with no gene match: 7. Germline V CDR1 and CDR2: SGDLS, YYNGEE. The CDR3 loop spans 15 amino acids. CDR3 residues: CASSLWTGPNEKLFF. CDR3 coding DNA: TGTGCCAGCAGCCTCTGGACAGGGCCAAATGAAAAACTGTTTTTT.